The 25 T cell receptor beta chains listed next were all sequenced from one sample in a study of T cell repertoires in cytomegalovirus infection. One entry per CDR3 protein results from TCRdb running MiXCR on the reads. This sample carries 490,000 or so distinct CDR3 sequences, about 10% of them seen once, and the ten largest clones take about a tenth. The source material was PBMCs. These receptors were taken from a human donor in good health (CMV status not recorded). Some clones in this sample may be carry-over from other donors' samples.

The genes are TRBV10-3 and TRBJ2-7, with 8 bases matching TRBD1. Germline CDR1 is ENHRY and CDR2 is SYGVKD. Trimming took 11 bases from V and 5 from J; bases not matched to a gene: 14. The CDR3 is 14 residues long. The CDR3 nucleotides read TGTGCCGTTCAGACCGGACAGGGCGGGGACGAGCAGTACTTC. Its translation is CAVQTGQGGDEQYF.

This clonotype was recorded many times. V is TRBV11-1 and J is TRBJ1-1; possible D gene TRBD1, 6 bases. CDR3 length: 14 residues. The V gene lost 5 bases and the J gene lost 0 bases, with 10 bases spanning the gap. CDR1 is SGHAT, CDR2 FQDESV, per germline (reference sequence). This chain's CDR3 is CASSAGTMNTEAFF. The CDR3 DNA reads as TGTGCCAGCAGCGCCGGGACAATGAACACTGAAGCTTTCTTT.

This clonotype was counted at least ten times. CDR3 region: CASGSPNEQYF. The CDR3 nucleotides read TGTGCCAGTGGCAGCCCCAACGAGCAGTACTTC. The chain uses TRBV27 and TRBJ2-7, with unresolved D. V shed 9 bases and J shed 5 bases, with 11 bases lying between them. In germline, CDR1 is MNHEY, CDR2 SMNVEV (reference sequence). The CDR3 consists of 11 residues.

This clonotype was seen many times. This chain links TRBV25-1 with TRBJ2-1; D remains unclear. CDR1 is MGHDK, CDR2 SYGVNS, per germline. CDR3 length equals 12 residues. The V end was cut by 4 bases, the J end by 7 bases, with 8 bases between. The CDR3 here is CASSGGMNEQFF. DNA of the CDR3: TGTGCCAGCAGTGGAGGAATGAATGAGCAGTTCTTC. Full variable domain (remainder filled in from reference TRBV25-1 and TRBJ2-1): EADIYQTPRYLVIGTGKKITLECSQTMGHDKMYWYQQDPGMELHLIHYSYGVNSTEKGDLSSESTVSRIRTEHFPLTLESARPSHTSQYLCASSGGMNEQFFGPGTRLTVL.

This clonotype was observed at least ten times. The rearrangement uses TRBV28 and TRBJ2-7; 7 bases are shared with TRBD1. This CDR3 region has 14 residues. In germline, CDR1 is MDHEN, CDR2 SYDVKM. V lost 5 bases, J lost 4 bases, and 8 bases stayed unmatched. The CDR3 nucleotides are TGTGCCAGCAGTCCAGGGGGTCCACTTTACGAGCAGTACTTC. Translating gives CASSPGGPLYEQYF.

This clonotype was detected many times. The chain joins TRBV18 to TRBJ1-1; the D is unclear. Germline V CDR1 and CDR2: KGHSH, LQKENI. Trimming stripped 8 bases from V and 1 base from J, with 11 bases between. The CDR3 loop spans 13 amino acids. In nucleotides, the CDR3 is TGTGCCAGCAGCCAAGACCGGAACACTGAAGCTTTCTTT. This sequence encodes CASSQDRNTEAFF.

The chain recombines TRBV2 with TRBJ1-5; a possible D gene is TRBD1 (6 bases). Germline V lookup: CDR1 SNHLY, CDR2 FYNNEI. V was clipped by 6 bases and J by 3 bases, with 12 bases between them. CDR3 size: 14 residues. The CDR3 region is CASRGDTSNQPQHF. CDR3 bases: TGTGCCAGCAGGGGGGACACCTCCAATCAGCCCCAGCATTTT.

There are many counts of this clonotype. The chain couples TRBV6-1 to TRBJ1-1; maybe TRBD1 (6 bases). Germline values: CDR1 MNHNS, CDR2 SASEGT. V lost 2 bases and J 5 bases, leaving 15 bases between the germline ends. This CDR3 has 15 residues. The CDR3 coding sequence is TGTGCCAGCAGTGAACCGGGGGCGCCGGGGACTGAAGCTTTCTTT. Protein product: CASSEPGAPGTEAFF.

This clonotype was recorded many times. The chain links TRBV27 to TRBJ2-2; TRBD1 is a possible D gene (6 bases). Trimming removed 4 bases at V and 3 bases at J, with 12 bases between. CDR3 size: 15 residues. Germline V gene lookup returns CDR1 MNHEY and CDR2 SMNVEV (reference sequence). CDR3 sequence (DNA): TGTGCCAGCAGTTCCCCCTACAGGGACACCGGGGAGCTGTTTTTT. Protein sequence: CASSSPYRDTGELFF.

Worth noting for this clonotype: A much larger clone lies a single base off, so this may be a read error. The genes are TRBV27 and TRBJ1-5, with D tentatively TRBD1 (5 bases). Germline CDR1 MNHEY, CDR2 SMNVEV (reference sequence). The CDR3 extends over 13 amino acids. CDR3 sequence reads: CSSPRVSNQPQHF. The CDR3 DNA sequence: TGTTCCAGCCCCAGGGTTAGCAATCAGCCCCAGCATTTT.

At least ten counts were recorded for this clonotype. CDR3 region: CASSAYSGTDTQYF. The CDR3 region has the DNA TGTGCCAGCAGCGCCTATAGCGGCACAGATACGCAGTATTTT. V gene TRBV7-2 combines with J gene TRBJ2-3, with D possibly TRBD2 on 5 matching bases. Trimming took off 5 bases at V and 1 base at J, with 10 bases between the two ends. CDR3 length: 14 residues. Germline V gives CDR1 SGHTA, CDR2 FQGNSA.

There are many counts of this clonotype. The genes are TRBV7-2 and TRBJ2-3; TRBD1 might be the D (6 bases). The germline CDR1 and CDR2 sequences are SGHTA and FQGNSA. This CDR3 comprises 13 residues. V was shortened by 7 bases and J by 4 bases, with 12 bases between the two germline ends. CDR3 nucleotides: TGTGCCAGCACGTACAGGGTCGCAGATACGCAGTATTTT. Amino acid sequence: CASTYRVADTQYF. The full variable domain, its missing parts supplied by reference TRBV7-2 and TRBJ2-3, is GAGVSQSPSNKVTEKGKDVELRCDPISGHTALYWYRQSLGQGLEFLIYFQGNSAPDKSGLPSDRFSAERTGGSVSTLTIQRTQQEDSAVYLCASTYRVADTQYFGPGTRLTVL.

This clonotype came up many times. This chain links TRBV11-2 with TRBJ1-1; no clear D gene. Per germline, CDR1 SGHAT and CDR2 FQNNGV. There are 12 residues in the CDR3. The germline V and J ends were trimmed by 1 base and 7 bases, with 7 bases remaining between them. In nucleotides, the CDR3 is TGTGCCAGCAGCTTAGGGACGAATGAAGCTTTCTTT. Translated: CASSLGTNEAFF.

In its sample, this clonotype was seen a few times. V gene TRBV5-1 combines with J gene TRBJ1-1; 9 bases are a match to TRBD1. This CDR3 comprises 14 residues. The germline V gene has CDR1 SGHRS and CDR2 YFSETQ. V lost 4 bases and J lost 4; bases outside the gene matches: 5. The DNA of the CDR3 is TGCGCCAGCAGCGTGGGACAGGGCGTCACTGAAGCTTTCTTT. Protein sequence: CASSVGQGVTEAFF.

This clonotype turned up a few times. The chain joins TRBV20-1 to TRBJ2-3; maybe TRBD1 (5 bases). Trimming stripped 6 bases from V and 2 bases from J, with 12 bases between. Germline assignment: CDR1 DFQATT and CDR2 SNEGSKA (reference sequence). CDR3 length: 13 amino acids. The CDR3 here is CSARQPNTDTQYF. CDR3 DNA sequence: TGCAGTGCCAGACAGCCAAACACAGATACGCAGTATTTT.

This clonotype was observed a few times. The gene calls are TRBV3-1 and TRBJ1-2, with D unresolved. The germline V gene encodes CDR1 LGHDT and CDR2 YNNKEL (reference sequence). The CDR3 is made up of 15 amino acids. With 2 bases removed from V and 4 bases from J, the gap between germline ends came to 14 bases. The CDR3 DNA reads as TGTGCCAGCAGCCAAAGGTCGGCAGTTCTCTATGGCTACACCTTC. It yields the protein CASSQRSAVLYGYTF. The full variable domain, completed using reference TRBV3-1 and TRBJ1-2, is DTAVSQTPKYLVTQMGNDKSIKCEQNLGHDTMYWYKQDSKKFLKIMFSYNNKELIINETVPNRFSPKSPDKAHLNLHINSLELGDSAVYFCASSQRSAVLYGYTFGSGTRLTVV.

This clonotype was observed many times. The V gene is TRBV10-2, the J gene TRBJ2-7, with 10 bases aligning to TRBD2. Germline V gene lookup returns CDR1 WSHSY and CDR2 SAAADI. The CDR3 runs 14 residues. The V and J ends lost 9 bases and 2 bases, in that order; junction bases with no gene match: 7. CDR3 sequence reads: CASKLAGTTYEQYF. CDR3 nucleotides: TGCGCCAGTAAACTAGCGGGGACAACCTACGAGCAGTACTTC.

This clonotype was counted at least ten times. This rearrangement joins TRBV6-5 to TRBJ1-5; D not resolved. Trimming stripped 4 bases from V and 7 bases from J, with 8 bases between. The CDR3 runs 12 residues. Germline V gene lookup returns CDR1 MNHEY and CDR2 SVGAGI. CDR3 region: CASSSVGQPQHF. The CDR3 region has the DNA TGTGCCAGCAGTTCTGTTGGACAGCCCCAGCATTTT.

This clonotype was observed many times. In nucleotides, the CDR3 is TGTGCCAGCAGCTCCTTGACAGCAGTCTATGGCTACACCTTC. Amino acid sequence: CASSSLTAVYGYTF. The rearrangement joins TRBV7-2 to TRBJ1-2; tentative D call: TRBD1 (5 bases). V was cut by 4 bases and J by 4 bases, with 13 bases left in between. Germline values: CDR1 SGHTA, CDR2 FQGNSA. CDR3 length: 14 amino acids.

This chain joins TRBV3-1 and TRBJ2-1; 8 nucleotides align to TRBD1. J was trimmed by 12 bases and V by 4 bases; bases with no gene match: 2. Germline CDR1 and CDR2: LGHDT and YNNKEL (reference sequence). This CDR3 has 11 amino acids. In DNA form, the CDR3 reads TGTGCCAGCAGCCGCGGACAGGGGCAGTTCTTC. It yields the protein CASSRGQGQFF.

This chain connects TRBV20-1 to TRBJ2-1; no definite D call. The CDR3 runs 16 residues. Looked up from germline, CDR1 is DFQATT and CDR2 is SNEGSKA (reference sequence). Trimming removed 0 bases from V and 4 bases from J, with 16 bases in between. CDR3 sequence reads: CSARDRVELTYNEQFF. DNA of the CDR3: TGCAGTGCTAGAGATCGGGTGGAGCTGACTTACAATGAGCAGTTCTTC.

This clonotype was observed a few times. This chain's CDR3 is CASGGPGQETF. The CDR3 DNA sequence: TGTGCCAGCGGGGGCCCGGGACAGGAGACCTTC. The rearrangement uses TRBV12-3 or TRBV12-4 and TRBJ1-2, with TRBD1 identical over 8 bases. The V and J ends lost 8 bases and 14 bases, in that order; junction bases with no gene match: 10. The CDR3 is 11 amino acids.

This clonotype was seen many times. The rearrangement joins TRBV11-2 to TRBJ2-7; D unresolved. V was cut by 3 bases and J by 8 bases, with 17 bases left in between. The length of the CDR3 is 14 residues. The V gene's germline CDR1 is SGHAT and CDR2 FQNNGV. As DNA, the CDR3 is TGTGCCAGCAGCTTTGGGTGGACCAACGAGCAGCAGTACTTC. Residues: CASSFGWTNEQQYF.

This clonotype showed up many times. The gene calls are TRBV7-9 and TRBJ1-1, with 8 bases aligning to TRBD1. Germline lookup yields CDR1 SEHNR and CDR2 FQNEAQ (reference sequence). The CDR3 contains 15 residues. The trim removed 5 bases at V and 2 bases at J, leaving 7 bases unmatched. The CDR3 DNA reads as TGTGCCAGCAGCCCTCTCCCAGGGGGCAACACTGAAGCTTTCTTT. Translation gives CASSPLPGGNTEAFF. Full variable domain (missing parts from reference TRBV7-9 and TRBJ1-1): DTGVSQNPRHKITKRGQNVTFRCDPISEHNRLYWYRQTLGQGPEFLTYFQNEAQLEKSRLLSDRFSAERPKGSFSTLEIQRTEQGDSAMYLCASSPLPGGNTEAFFGQGTRLTVV.

In this sample, this clonotype turned up many times. The chain combines TRBV28 with TRBJ2-7; unclear D gene. Germline V gene sequence: CDR1 MDHEN, CDR2 SYDVKM. Trimming cost V 6 bases and J 3 bases, with 12 bases left between them. CDR3 length equals 13 residues. The CDR3 coding sequence is TGTGCCAGCAGCATCGGAACCCTCTACGAGCAGTACTTC. Its translation is CASSIGTLYEQYF. Full variable domain (rest looked up from reference TRBV28 and TRBJ2-7): DVKVTQSSRYLVKRTGEKVFLECVQDMDHENMFWYRQDPGLGLRLIYFSYDVKMKEKGDIPEGYSVSREKKERFSLILESASTNQTSMYLCASSIGTLYEQYFGPGTRLTVT.